This is a list of T cell receptor beta chains from one sample in a study of T cells after posttransplantation cyclophosphamide. The data were produced by immunoSEQ multiplex PCR, yet TCRdb's version contains in-frame clones alone and is incomplete. This sample has 37,000 or so clones, each found more than once. Sequencing was performed on PBMCs. The receptors derive from a man in his thirties or forties in good health and a related stem cell transplant donor. The CDR3 runs from the conserved cysteine through the conserved F or W. The D gene is left open where the match is weak. A row's size may be missing; if present it is once, few, many or a size class.

j_gene | abundance | v_gene | d_gene | CDR3aa | CDR3nt
TRBJ2-7 | many | TRBV6-1 | TRBD2 | CATGREGYEQYF | TGTGCCACCGGAAGGGAGGGGTACGAGCAGTACTTC
TRBJ2-2 | many | TRBV7-3 | NA | CASSSTGGQRTPGELFF | TGTGCCAGCAGCTCAACGGGGGGACAGCGTACGCCCGGGGAGCTGTTTTTT
TRBJ1-2 | NA | TRBV7-2 | NA | CASSLAGANNYGYTF | TGTGCCAGCAGCTTAGCAGGGGCGAATAACTATGGCTACACCTTC
TRBJ2-7 | many | TRBV13 | NA | CASSLEARAHEQYF | TGTGCCAGCAGCTTAGAGGCCAGGGCCCACGAGCAGTACTTC
TRBJ1-4 | many | TRBV4-1 | TRBD1 | CASSGTGGINEKLFF | TGCGCCAGCAGCGGGACAGGGGGCATTAATGAAAAACTGTTTTTT
TRBJ2-7 | few | TRBV5-5 | TRBD1 | CASSFQGAPEQYF | TGTGCCAGCAGCTTCCAGGGGGCACCCGAGCAGTACTTC
TRBJ2-1 | medium-sized | TRBV5-1 | NA | CASTMDSYNEQFF | TGCGCCAGCACCATGGACAGCTACAATGAGCAGTTCTTC
TRBJ2-7 | many | TRBV11-2 | NA | CASSPDTYEQYF | TGTGCCAGCAGTCCGGACACCTACGAGCAGTACTTC
TRBJ1-6 | many | TRBV5-8 | NA | CASSPQGGLSPLHF | TGTGCCAGCAGCCCACAGGGCGGGTTGTCACCCCTCCACTTT
TRBJ2-1 | many | TRBV19 | TRBD2 | CASVISGGTYNEQFF | TGTGCCAGTGTCATTAGCGGGGGGACCTACAATGAGCAGTTCTTC
TRBJ2-5 | NA | TRBV7-9 | NA | CASSPIGQGETQYF | TGTGCCAGCAGCCCAATCGGACAAGGGGAGACCCAGTACTTC